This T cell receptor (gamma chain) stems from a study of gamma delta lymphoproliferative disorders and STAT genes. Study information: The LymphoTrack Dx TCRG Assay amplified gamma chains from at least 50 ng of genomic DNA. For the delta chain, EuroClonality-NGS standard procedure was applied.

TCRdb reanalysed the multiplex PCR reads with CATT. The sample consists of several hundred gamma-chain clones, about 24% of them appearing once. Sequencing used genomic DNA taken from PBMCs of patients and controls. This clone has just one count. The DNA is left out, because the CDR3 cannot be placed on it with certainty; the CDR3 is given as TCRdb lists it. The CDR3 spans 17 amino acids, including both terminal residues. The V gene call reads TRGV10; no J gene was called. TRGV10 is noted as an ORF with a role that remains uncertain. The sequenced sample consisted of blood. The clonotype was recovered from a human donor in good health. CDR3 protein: CTTVLRGIQRTDYKKLF.